This is a list of T cell receptor beta chains from one sample in a study of blood T cell repertoires in COVID-19. Profiling relied on immunoSEQ multiplex PCR, and the TCRdb table lists in-frame clones only, not all of them. The sample has 65,000 to 70,000 clones, more than 90% seen once. The source material was peripheral blood. The receptors were gathered from a human donor with active COVID-19. The donor label of this sample is uncertain. Each CDR3 is given with its conserved first and last residue. D genes are given only for firm matches. A row's size may be missing; if present it is once, few, many or a size class.

size,V,length,D,J,CDR3,DNA
-,TRBV7-9,13,-,TRBJ1-5,CASSRQPEQPQHF,TGTGCCAGCAGCCGACAGCCAGAACAGCCCCAGCATTTT
-,TRBV9,18,TRBD2,TRBJ2-1,CASSTPTGTKSSYNEQFF,TGTGCCAGCAGCACCCCCACGGGGACTAAAAGCTCCTACAATGAGCAGTTCTTC
-,TRBV7-2,15,-,TRBJ2-7,CASSPRSGDTYEQYF,TGTGCCAGCAGCCCCCGTTCAGGGGACACCTACGAGCAGTACTTC
-,TRBV2,15,-,TRBJ2-5,CASSESERVGETQYF,TGTGCCAGCAGTGAATCCGAGCGGGTGGGAGAGACCCAGTACTTC
-,TRBV4-1,14,-,TRBJ1-1,CASSQEGGRVSAFF,TGCGCCAGCAGCCAAGAGGGGGGAAGGGTATCAGCTTTCTTT
-,TRBV18,14,TRBD1,TRBJ2-7,CASSPLQGFYEQYF,TGTGCCAGCTCACCTTTACAGGGGTTCTACGAGCAGTACTTC
-,TRBV24-1,18,-,TRBJ2-2,CATTPLKGQTWGAGELFF,TGTGCCACCACACCCCTAAAAGGACAAACCTGGGGGGCCGGGGAGCTGTTTTTT
-,TRBV14,14,-,TRBJ2-7,CASSQGGHFYEQYF,TGTGCCAGCAGCCAAGGGGGACACTTCTACGAGCAGTACTTC
-,TRBV11-2,12,-,TRBJ1-1,CASRAANTEAFF,TGTGCCAGCAGGGCGGCGAACACTGAAGCTTTCTTT
-,TRBV11-3,14,-,TRBJ2-1,CASSLGGGGNEQFF,TGTGCCAGCAGCTTGGGAGGAGGAGGAAATGAGCAGTTCTTC
-,TRBV6-6,15,TRBD1,TRBJ1-5,CASSPTGGADQPQHF,TGTGCCAGCAGTCCGACAGGGGGCGCAGATCAGCCCCAGCATTTT
few,TRBV5-4,15,TRBD1,TRBJ1-1,CASSSGDRGYTEAFF,TGTGCCAGCAGCTCAGGGGACAGGGGGTACACTGAAGCTTTCTTT
-,TRBV7-2,15,-,TRBJ2-7,CASSYRGGSGYEQYF,TGTGCCAGCAGCTACAGGGGTGGTAGCGGCTACGAGCAGTACTTC
-,TRBV7-2,16,-,TRBJ1-6,CASSPREEVPYSPLHF,TGTGCCAGCAGCCCCCGTGAGGAGGTCCCCTATTCACCCCTCCACTTT
-,TRBV5-1,14,-,TRBJ1-2,CASSPTGIRYGYTF,TGCGCCAGCAGCCCCACAGGGATCCGCTATGGCTACACCTTC
-,TRBV19,15,-,TRBJ1-5,CASSAQGTRGQPQHF,TGTGCCAGTAGTGCCCAGGGAACAAGGGGTCAGCCCCAGCATTTT
-,TRBV7-9,12,-,TRBJ1-1,CASTGRWTEAFF,TGTGCCAGCACAGGGAGGTGGACTGAAGCTTTCTTT
-,TRBV7-2,17,TRBD2,TRBJ2-7,CASSLAPRGRGAYEQYF,TGTGCCAGCAGCTTAGCGCCCCGGGGGCGGGGGGCCTACGAGCAGTACTTC
-,TRBV6-5,15,-,TRBJ2-7,CASSYQVDGNYEQYF,TGTGCCAGCAGTTATCAAGTGGACGGGAACTACGAGCAGTACTTC
once,TRBV7-8,14,-,TRBJ1-4,CASSFGGAGEKLFF,TGTGCCAGCAGCTTCGGAGGGGCGGGTGAAAAACTGTTTTTT
-,TRBV19,15,-,TRBJ2-1,CASTPRTASYNEQFF,TGTGCCAGTACCCCACGGACTGCGTCCTACAATGAGCAGTTCTTC
-,TRBV7-2,14,-,TRBJ2-2,CASSFTRVGGELFF,TGTGCCAGCAGCTTTACCAGGGTAGGCGGGGAGCTGTTTTTT
-,TRBV29-1,14,TRBD1,TRBJ2-3,CSEGQGPSTDTQYF,TGCAGCGAAGGACAGGGTCCTAGCACAGATACGCAGTATTTT
-,TRBV24-1,15,-,TRBJ1-5,CATSAGGAGNQPQHF,TGTGCCACCAGTGCCGGGGGAGCAGGAAATCAGCCCCAGCATTTT
-,TRBV5-1,16,TRBD2,TRBJ2-3,CASSLTSGSNTDTQYF,TGCGCCAGCAGCTTGACTAGCGGGAGTAACACAGATACGCAGTATTTT
-,TRBV19,16,TRBD1,TRBJ1-2,CASQNGRQGFSYGYTF,TGTGCCAGTCAGAACGGAAGACAGGGTTTCTCCTATGGCTACACCTTC
-,TRBV28,15,TRBD1,TRBJ1-1,CASSFRDRGLTEAFF,TGTGCCAGCAGTTTCCGGGACAGGGGATTAACTGAAGCTTTCTTT
-,TRBV5-6,16,TRBD1,TRBJ1-1,CASSLVVGRQGTEAFF,TGTGCCAGCAGCTTGGTTGTCGGGAGACAGGGCACTGAAGCTTTCTTT
-,TRBV6-2/TRBV6-3,15,TRBD2,TRBJ2-5,CASSSGTNVQETQYF,TGTGCCAGCAGCTCAGGGACTAACGTACAAGAGACCCAGTACTTC
-,TRBV6-1,15,-,TRBJ2-7,CASSEWTPSSYEQYF,TGTGCCAGCAGTGAATGGACACCCAGCTCCTACGAGCAGTACTTC
-,TRBV9,13,-,TRBJ1-5,CASSVEINQPQHF,TGTGCCAGCAGCGTGGAGATCAATCAGCCCCAGCATTTT